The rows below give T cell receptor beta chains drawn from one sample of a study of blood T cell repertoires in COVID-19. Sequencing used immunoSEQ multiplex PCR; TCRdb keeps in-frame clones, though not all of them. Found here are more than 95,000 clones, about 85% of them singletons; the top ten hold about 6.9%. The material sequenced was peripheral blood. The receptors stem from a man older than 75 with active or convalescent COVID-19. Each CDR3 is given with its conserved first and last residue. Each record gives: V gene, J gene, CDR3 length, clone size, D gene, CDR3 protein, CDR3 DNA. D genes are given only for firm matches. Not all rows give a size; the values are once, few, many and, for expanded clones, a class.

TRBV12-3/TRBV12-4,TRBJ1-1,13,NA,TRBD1,CASSRTGGAEAFF,TGTGCCAGCAGCCGCACAGGGGGAGCTGAAGCTTTCTTT
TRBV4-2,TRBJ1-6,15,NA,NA,CASSQEAAYNSPLHF,TGTGCCAGCAGCCAAGAGGCCGCTTATAATTCACCCCTCCACTTT
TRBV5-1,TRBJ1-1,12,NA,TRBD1,CASRDSGGQAFF,TGCGCCAGCAGGGACTCAGGGGGCCAAGCTTTCTTT
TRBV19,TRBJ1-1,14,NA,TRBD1,CASSIRDRGAEAFF,TGTGCCAGTAGTATCCGGGACAGGGGTGCTGAAGCTTTCTTT
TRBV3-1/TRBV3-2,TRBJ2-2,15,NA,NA,CASSQVSGNTGELFF,TGTGCCAGCAGCCAAGTTAGCGGGAACACCGGGGAGCTGTTTTTT
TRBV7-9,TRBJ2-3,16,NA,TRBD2,CASTLILAGVTDTQYF,TGTGCCAGCACCCTCATACTAGCGGGGGTGACAGATACGCAGTATTTT
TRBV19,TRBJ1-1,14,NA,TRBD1,CASRRMDRGTEAFF,TGTGCCAGTAGACGTATGGACAGGGGCACTGAAGCTTTCTTT
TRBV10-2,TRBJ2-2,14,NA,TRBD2,CASHGTRDTGELFF,TGCGCCAGCCATGGGACTAGAGACACCGGGGAGCTGTTTTTT
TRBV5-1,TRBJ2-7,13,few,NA,CASRHSSSYEQYF,TGCGCCAGCAGACACAGTAGCTCCTACGAGCAGTACTTC
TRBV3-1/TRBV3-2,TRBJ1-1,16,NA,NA,CASSPVRGAMGTEAFF,TGTGCCAGCAGCCCAGTCCGGGGGGCCATGGGCACTGAAGCTTTCTTT
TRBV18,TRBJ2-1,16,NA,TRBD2,CASSSRTSGGANEQFF,TGTGCCAGCTCATCCAGGACTAGCGGGGGGGCCAATGAGCAGTTCTTC
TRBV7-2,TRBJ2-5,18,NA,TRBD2,CASSLAWRSGGASETQYF,TGTGCCAGCAGCTTAGCGTGGCGAAGCGGGGGGGCGAGTGAGACCCAGTACTTC
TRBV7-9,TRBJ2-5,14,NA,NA,CASRVTGIVETQYF,TGTGCCAGCAGGGTGACAGGCATAGTGGAAACCCAGTACTTC
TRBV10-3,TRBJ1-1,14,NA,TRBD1,CATWTGAENTEAFF,TGTGCCACCTGGACAGGGGCGGAGAACACTGAAGCTTTCTTT
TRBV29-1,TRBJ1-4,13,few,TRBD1,CSVTQGGNEKLFF,TGCAGCGTAACCCAGGGGGGAAATGAAAAACTGTTTTTT
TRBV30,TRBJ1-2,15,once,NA,CAWSGLDRVVYGYTF,TGTGCCTGGAGTGGGCTCGACAGAGTAGTCTATGGCTACACCTTC
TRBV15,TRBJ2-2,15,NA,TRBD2,CATGPEREGRGELFF,TGTGCCACCGGTCCTGAGCGGGAGGGCCGGGGGGAGCTGTTTTTT
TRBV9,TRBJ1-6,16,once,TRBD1,CASSAVGTGDNSPLHF,TGTGCCAGCAGCGCCGTAGGGACAGGGGATAATTCACCCCTCCACTTT
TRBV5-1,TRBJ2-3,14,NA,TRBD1,CASSSTTGADTQYF,TGCGCCAGCAGCTCCACGACAGGGGCAGATACGCAGTATTTT
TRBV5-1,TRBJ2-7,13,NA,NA,CASSFTVSYEQYF,TGCGCCAGCAGTTTCACGGTCTCCTACGAGCAGTACTTC
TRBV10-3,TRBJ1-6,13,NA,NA,CAIRGHDNSPLHF,TGTGCCATCCGGGGACACGATAATTCACCCCTCCACTTT
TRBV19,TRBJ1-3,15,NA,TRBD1,CASSKQGARGNTIYF,TGTGCCAGTAGCAAACAGGGGGCGCGTGGAAACACCATATATTTT
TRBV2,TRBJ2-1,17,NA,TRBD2,CASSEPIRLAEYNEQFF,TGTGCCAGCAGTGAACCAATCAGACTAGCGGAGTACAATGAGCAGTTCTTC
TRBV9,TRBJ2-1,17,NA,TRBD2,CASSVSAGQSSYNEQFF,TGTGCCAGCAGCGTATCAGCGGGGCAAAGCTCCTACAATGAGCAGTTCTTC
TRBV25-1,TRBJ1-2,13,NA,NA,CASSYSSNYGYTF,TGTGCCAGCAGCTACAGCTCTAACTATGGCTACACCTTC
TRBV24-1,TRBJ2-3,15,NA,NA,CATSDFGLATDTQYF,TGTGCCACCAGTGATTTTGGGCTAGCGACAGATACGCAGTATTTT
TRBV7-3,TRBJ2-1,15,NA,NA,CASSLSGFSYNEQFF,TGTGCCAGCAGCTTATCGGGGTTCTCCTACAATGAGCAGTTCTTC
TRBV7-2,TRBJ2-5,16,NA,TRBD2,CASSPKIAGGGETQYF,TGTGCCAGCAGCCCCAAGATAGCGGGAGGAGGAGAGACCCAGTACTTC